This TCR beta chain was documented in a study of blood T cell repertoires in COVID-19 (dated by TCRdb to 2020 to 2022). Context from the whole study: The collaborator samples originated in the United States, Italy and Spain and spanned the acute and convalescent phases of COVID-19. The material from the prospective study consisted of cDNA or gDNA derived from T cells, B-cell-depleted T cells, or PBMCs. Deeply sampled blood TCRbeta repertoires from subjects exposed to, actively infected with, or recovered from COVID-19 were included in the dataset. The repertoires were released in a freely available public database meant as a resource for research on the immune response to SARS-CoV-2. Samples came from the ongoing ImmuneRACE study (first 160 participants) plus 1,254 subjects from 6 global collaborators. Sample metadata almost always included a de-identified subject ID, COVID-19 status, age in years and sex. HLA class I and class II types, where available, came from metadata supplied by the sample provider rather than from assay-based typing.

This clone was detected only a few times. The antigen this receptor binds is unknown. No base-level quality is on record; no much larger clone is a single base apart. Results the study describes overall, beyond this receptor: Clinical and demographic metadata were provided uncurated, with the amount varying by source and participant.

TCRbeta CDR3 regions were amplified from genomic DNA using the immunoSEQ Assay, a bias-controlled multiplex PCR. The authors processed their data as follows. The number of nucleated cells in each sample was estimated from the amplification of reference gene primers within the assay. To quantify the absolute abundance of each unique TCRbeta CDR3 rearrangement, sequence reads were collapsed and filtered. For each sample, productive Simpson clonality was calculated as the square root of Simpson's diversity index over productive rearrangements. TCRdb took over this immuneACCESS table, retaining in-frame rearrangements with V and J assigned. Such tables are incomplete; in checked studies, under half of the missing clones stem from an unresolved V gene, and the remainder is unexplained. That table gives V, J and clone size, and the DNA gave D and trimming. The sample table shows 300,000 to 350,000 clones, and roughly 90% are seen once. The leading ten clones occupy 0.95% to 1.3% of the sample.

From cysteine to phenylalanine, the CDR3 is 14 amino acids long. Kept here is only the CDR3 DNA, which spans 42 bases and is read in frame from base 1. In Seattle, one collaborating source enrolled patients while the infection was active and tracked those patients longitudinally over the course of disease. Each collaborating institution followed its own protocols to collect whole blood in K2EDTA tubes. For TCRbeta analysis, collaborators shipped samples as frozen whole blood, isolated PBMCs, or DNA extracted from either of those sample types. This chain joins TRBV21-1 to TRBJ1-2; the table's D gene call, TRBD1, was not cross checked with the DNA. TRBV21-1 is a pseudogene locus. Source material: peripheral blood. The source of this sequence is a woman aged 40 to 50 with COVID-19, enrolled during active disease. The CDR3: CASSKVSGLHGYTF. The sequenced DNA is TGTGCCAGCAGCAAAGTGTCAGGGTTACATGGCTACACCTTC.